This T cell receptor beta chain was identified in a study of cytomegalovirus exposure and HLA in healthy donors. Findings of the study overall: Because they were indistinguishable, some V segments, including TRBV6-2 and TRBV6-3, were excluded.

A multiplex PCR was run with 60 Vbeta primers and 13 Jbeta primers. Data came from immunoSEQ multiplex PCR; TCRdb stores just in-frame clones and leaves some out. The table includes about 110,000 clones, around 86% detected once. CDR1 MDHEN and CDR2 SYDVKM come from the germline V gene. The CDR3 runs 16 residues. The V segment lost 6 bases and the J segment 9 bases; nucleotides outside the gene matches: 9. A word on this clone: Its target is unknown.

The rearrangement uses TRBV28 and TRBJ1-6, with TRBD1 matching 12 bases. The TCR comes from a man between 40 and 49 years old in good health and CMV-seronegative. Sequenced material: PBMCs. The CDR3 DNA reads TGTGCCAGCAGGTCCACATTGGGACAGGGGGCTTCACCCCTCCACTTT. This translates into CASRSTLGQGASPLHF.